The 19 T cell receptor beta chains reported below all come from one sample, sequenced in a study of T-cell reconstitution after alpha-beta-depleted transplantation in children. The TCRbeta library incorporated unique molecular identifiers. TCRdb recomputed calls from the PCR reads with MiXCR, one row per CDR3 protein. The data hold roughly 670,000 distinct CDR3 sequences, with around 12% observed a single time. Sequenced here: PBMCs, sampled before TCRalphabeta/CD19-depleted stem cell transplant. The receptor source for this set is a girl aged 2-10 years with congenital amegakaryocytic thrombocytopenia, due to receive a stem cell transplant.

The table lists this clonotype with a few counts. The J gene is TRBJ2-7, the V gene TRBV27, with D uncertain. V dropped 6 bases and J dropped 3 bases, with 9 bases sitting between them. There are 12 residues in the CDR3. Germline V gives CDR1 MNHEY, CDR2 SMNVEV (reference sequence). The CDR3 DNA sequence: TGTGCCAGCAGGGGATTGCGCTACGAGCAGTACTTC. It is translated as CASRGLRYEQYF.

This clonotype came up many times. The CDR3 DNA is TGTGCCAGCAGTTACTCGCCCGCCGGGGAGGGTGAAGCTTTCTTT. Its translation is CASSYSPAGEGEAFF. V gene TRBV6-5 combines with J gene TRBJ1-1; D unresolved. Between the trimmed V and J ends, which lost 0 bases and 7 bases, there was a span of 15 bases. The CDR3 contains 15 residues. CDR1 and CDR2 (germline): MNHEY, SVGAGI.

This clonotype was picked up many times. The V gene is TRBV5-1, the J gene TRBJ2-1; 7 bases align to TRBD2. This CDR3 has 15 amino acids. Germline values: CDR1 SGHRS, CDR2 YFSETQ. Trimming at V came to 3 bases and at J to 4 bases, leaving 7 bases not matched to a gene. CDR3 coding DNA: TGCGCCAGCAGCTCGACTAGCCGGGCGTACAATGAGCAGTTCTTC. Protein product: CASSSTSRAYNEQFF.

The rearrangement links TRBV20-1 to TRBJ2-4; no firm D call. This CDR3 region has 14 residues. V lost 1 base and J lost 8, with 15 bases in between. In germline, CDR1 is DFQATT, CDR2 SNEGSKA (reference sequence). This chain's CDR3 is CSARVDPRLDIQYF. The CDR3 bases are TGCAGTGCTAGAGTGGACCCACGGCTTGACATTCAGTACTTC.

This clonotype was seen more than once but under ten times. The rearrangement joins TRBV6-1 to TRBJ2-6; possible D gene TRBD1, 6 bases. Per the germline V gene, CDR1 is MNHNS and CDR2 is SASEGT. The V end lost 7 bases, the J end lost 2 bases, and 12 bases lay between the germline ends. The CDR3 consists of 15 residues. CDR3 in DNA: TGTGCCAGCACAAAACAGGGAACTGGGGCCAACGTCCTGACTTTC. Amino acids: CASTKQGTGANVLTF.

The gene calls are TRBV10-3 and TRBJ2-3, with no clear D. This CDR3 is 16 amino acids long. V lost 2 bases, J lost 8 bases, and 20 bases lay in between. Germline V gene data show CDR1 as ENHRY and CDR2 as SYGVKD. For the CDR3, the DNA is TGTGCCATCAGTGAGATATCAACACTTGGGCCCCGTACGCAGTATTTT. This translates into CAISEISTLGPRTQYF.

This clonotype was found a few times. The chain links TRBV3-1 to TRBJ1-5; no reliable D call. Per germline, CDR1 LGHDT and CDR2 YNNKEL (reference sequence). Trimming took off 2 bases at V and 6 bases at J, with 8 bases between the two ends. The CDR3 consists of 13 residues. The CDR3 protein is CASSQMPGQPQHF. The CDR3 region has the DNA TGTGCCAGCAGCCAAATGCCCGGTCAGCCCCAGCATTTT. The full variable domain, in which reference TRBV3-1 and TRBJ1-5 provide the parts outside the CDR3, is DTAVSQTPKYLVTQMGNDKSIKCEQNLGHDTMYWYKQDSKKFLKIMFSYNNKELIINETVPNRFSPKSPDKAHLNLHINSLELGDSAVYFCASSQMPGQPQHFGDGTRLSIL.

A note on this clonotype: The CDR3 ends on some other residue instead of the conserved phenylalanine or tryptophan, so this is likely a read error. The chain joins TRBV7-9 to TRBJ2-5; D remains unclear. The germline CDR1 and CDR2 sequences are SEHNR and FQNEAQ (reference sequence). Trimming removed 6 bases at V and 7 bases at J, with 18 bases between. This CDR3 spans 14 amino acids. The CDR3 bases are TGTGCCAGCAGTCCGTCCATAAGCCCGGGGACCCAGTACTCC. It codes for CASSPSISPGTQYS.

The rearrangement links TRBV4-1 to TRBJ1-3; 7 bases align to TRBD1. The V gene end was trimmed by 2 bases and the J gene end by 0 bases; junction bases not matched to a gene: 7. Germline V gene lookup returns CDR1 MGHRA and CDR2 YSYEKL. CDR3 length: 17 amino acids. The CDR3 region is CASSQPRQGHSGNTIYF. The CDR3, as DNA: TGCGCCAGCAGCCAACCGAGACAGGGACACTCTGGAAACACCATATATTTT.

Many counts were recorded for this clonotype. The chain links TRBV5-1 to TRBJ1-2; D uncertain. Trimming removed 4 bases at V and 8 bases at J, with 18 bases between. The CDR3 totals 14 residues. The germline V gene encodes CDR1 SGHRS and CDR2 YFSETQ. The CDR3 here is CASSRTAPWNGYTF. DNA for the CDR3: TGCGCCAGCAGCAGGACGGCCCCCTGGAACGGCTACACCTTC.

This clonotype was recorded at least ten times. This sequence joins TRBV5-1 and TRBJ2-1, with unresolved D. This CDR3 is built from 14 residues. Germline V gene sequence: CDR1 SGHRS, CDR2 YFSETQ. Trimming pared 0 bases from V and 7 bases from J, leaving 11 bases between. The CDR3, as DNA: TGCGCCAGCAGCTTGGCCCAGAGAAGGAATGAGCAGTTCTTC. This sequence encodes CASSLAQRRNEQFF.

This clonotype was seen at least ten times. V is TRBV12-3 or TRBV12-4 and J is TRBJ2-5; D possibly corresponds to TRBD1 (5 bases). Between the trimmed V and J ends, which lost 5 bases and 1 base, there was a span of 17 bases. The CDR3 totals 16 residues. CDR3 sequence: CASSIRQRTFQETQYF. CDR3 in DNA: TGTGCCAGCAGTATTAGACAGAGAACCTTCCAAGAGACCCAGTACTTC.

This clonotype was observed a few times. This chain links TRBV27 with TRBJ1-1; 8 bases are a match to TRBD1. CDR3 length equals 11 residues. Looked up from germline, CDR1 is MNHEY and CDR2 is SMNVEV (reference sequence). The trim removed 6 bases at V and 7 bases at J, leaving 1 base unmatched. The CDR3 nucleotides read TGTGCCAGCAGACAGGGGGTTGAAGCTTTCTTT. Translation: CASRQGVEAFF.

The CDR3 DNA is TGTGCCAGCAGTTTGGGTAGTCGGACTAAGAGCTCCTACGAGCAGTACTTC. It translates to CASSLGSRTKSSYEQYF. The chain carries TRBV12-3 or TRBV12-4 and TRBJ2-7, with D possibly being TRBD2 (6 bases). The CDR3 has 17 amino acids. The germline V and J ends were trimmed by 3 bases and 0 bases, with 18 bases remaining between them.

This clonotype was counted at least ten times. J is TRBJ1-4 and V is TRBV7-8; 7 bases are a match to TRBD1. This CDR3 contains 14 residues. The germline V gene has CDR1 SGHVS and CDR2 FQNEAQ. Losses at the gene ends were 5 bases for V and 7 bases for J; bases not matched to a gene: 7. The CDR3 DNA reads TGTGCCAGCAGCGTAACAGGGGTGGGTGAAAAACTGTTTTTT. It translates to CASSVTGVGEKLFF.

This clonotype showed up many times. V is TRBV12-3 or TRBV12-4 and J is TRBJ1-6; possibly TRBD1 for D (6 bases). The V end was cut by 6 bases, the J end by 3 bases, with 12 bases between. CDR3 size: 15 residues. The CDR3 nucleotides read TGTGCCAGCAGCCCAGACAGGCTCTATAATTCACCCCTCCACTTT. Translated: CASSPDRLYNSPLHF.

V gene TRBV11-2 combines with J gene TRBJ2-7; D tentatively fits TRBD1 or TRBD2 (5 bases each). The CDR3 contains 16 residues. The V end lost 6 bases, the J end lost 0 bases, and 18 bases lay between the germline ends. CDR1 is SGHAT and CDR2 is FQNNGV in the germline V gene. The CDR3 sequence is CASRFWGSHSSYEQYF. CDR3 in DNA: TGTGCCAGCAGGTTTTGGGGGTCCCACAGCTCCTACGAGCAGTACTTC. The complete variable domain, with remaining parts taken from reference TRBV11-2 and TRBJ2-7, reads EAGVAQSPRYKIIEKRQSVAFWCNPISGHATLYWYQQILGQGPKLLIQFQNNGVVDDSQLPKDRFSAERLKGVDSTLKIQPAKLEDSAVYLCASRFWGSHSSYEQYFGPGTRLTVT.

This clonotype was seen more than once but under ten times. The CDR3 is CASSPAGQLNEQFF. The CDR3 DNA is TGTGCCAGCAGCCCGGCGGGACAGTTGAATGAGCAGTTCTTC. The chain joins TRBV7-8 to TRBJ2-1; D is perhaps TRBD1 (7 bases). Germline CDR1 SGHVS, CDR2 FQNEAQ. Trimming removed 5 bases at V and 7 bases at J, with 15 bases between. The CDR3 consists of 14 residues.

The chain employs TRBV15 and TRBJ2-1; no reliable D call. Germline loops: CDR1 LNHNV, CDR2 YYDKDF (reference sequence). V gave up 4 bases and J gave up 10 bases, with 11 bases separating them. This CDR3 contains 12 residues. The DNA for the CDR3 is TGTGCCACCAGCACAAGAAGTTACGAGCAGTTCTTC. This sequence encodes CATSTRSYEQFF.